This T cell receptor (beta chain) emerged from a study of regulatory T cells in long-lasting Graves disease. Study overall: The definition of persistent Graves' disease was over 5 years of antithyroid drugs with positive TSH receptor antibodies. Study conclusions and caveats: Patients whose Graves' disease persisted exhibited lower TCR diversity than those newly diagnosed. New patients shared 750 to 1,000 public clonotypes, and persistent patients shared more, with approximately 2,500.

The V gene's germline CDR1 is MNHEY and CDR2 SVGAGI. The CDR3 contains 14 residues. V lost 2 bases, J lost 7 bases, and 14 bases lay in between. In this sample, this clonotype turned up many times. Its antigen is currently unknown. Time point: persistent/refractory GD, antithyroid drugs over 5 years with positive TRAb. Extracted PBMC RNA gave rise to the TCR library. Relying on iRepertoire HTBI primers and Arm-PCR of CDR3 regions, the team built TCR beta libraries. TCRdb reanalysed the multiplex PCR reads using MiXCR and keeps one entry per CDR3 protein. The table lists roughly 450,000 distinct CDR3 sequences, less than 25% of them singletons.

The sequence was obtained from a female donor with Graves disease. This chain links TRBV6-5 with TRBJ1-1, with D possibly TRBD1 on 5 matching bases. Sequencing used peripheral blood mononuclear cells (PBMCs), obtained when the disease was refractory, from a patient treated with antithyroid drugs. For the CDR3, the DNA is TGTGCCAGCAGTTACGTAATCGGGGGATTTGAAGCTTTCTTT. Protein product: CASSYVIGGFEAFF.